This is a list of T cell receptor beta chains from one sample in a study of T cell responses to AZD1222 COVID-19 vaccine. Here immunoSEQ multiplex PCR was the method, and the copy in TCRdb shows in-frame clones only, minus some. The repertoire holds about 110,000 clones, with around 85% as singletons. The sequencing used peripheral blood, collected on day 0 of AZD1222 vaccination. These receptors were obtained from an adult in good health. Each CDR3 is given with its conserved first and last residue. Each record gives: D gene, J gene, clone size, V gene, CDR3 protein, CDR3 DNA. D genes are given only for firm matches. Clone size is stated in some rows and not others, as once, few, many or a class when expanded.

NA,TRBJ1-1,once,TRBV12-3/TRBV12-4,CASSFPTGTEAFF,TGTGCCAGCAGTTTTCCCACCGGGACTGAAGCTTTCTTT
NA,TRBJ1-1,NA,TRBV5-6,CASSLPLTGLDTEAFF,TGTGCCAGCAGCTTGCCACTTACAGGGTTGGACACTGAAGCTTTCTTT
NA,TRBJ1-5,NA,TRBV28,CASSFSRTTSNQPQHF,TGTGCCAGCAGTTTCTCGAGGACAACTAGCAATCAGCCCCAGCATTTT
NA,TRBJ1-3,NA,TRBV28,CASTPYGFSGNTIYF,TGTGCCAGCACCCCGTATGGGTTCTCTGGAAACACCATATATTTT
NA,TRBJ1-1,NA,TRBV5-1,CASSLLEGVTEAFF,TGCGCCAGCAGCTTGCTGGAGGGGGTGACTGAAGCTTTCTTT
TRBD1,TRBJ1-2,NA,TRBV6-4,CASPARRTGGNNYGYTF,TGTGCCAGCCCTGCCAGGCGTACAGGGGGTAATAACTATGGCTACACCTTC
TRBD2,TRBJ2-3,NA,TRBV5-6,CESQRGNRYYTDTQYF,TGTGAGTCTCAGCGGGGAAACCGATACTATACAGATACGCAGTATTTT
NA,TRBJ1-1,NA,TRBV5-4,CASRPIGDTEAFF,TGTGCCAGCAGACCGATAGGGGACACTGAAGCTTTCTTT
NA,TRBJ2-5,few,TRBV28,CASSTTEETQYF,TGTGCCAGCAGTACTACTGAGGAGACCCAGTACTTC
NA,TRBJ2-1,NA,TRBV5-1,CASSLAGEQFF,TGCGCCAGCAGCTTGGCGGGTGAGCAGTTCTTC
NA,TRBJ1-6,NA,TRBV28,CASRLGGTYNSPLHF,TGTGCCAGCAGGCTGGGTGGGACCTATAATTCACCCCTCCACTTT
NA,TRBJ2-3,NA,TRBV4-2,CASSPYAGESTQYF,TGTGCCAGCAGCCCTTACGCCGGGGAATCCACGCAGTATTTT
TRBD1,TRBJ1-2,NA,TRBV4-1,CASSPPGQPYGYTF,TGCGCCAGCAGCCCCCCGGGACAGCCCTATGGCTACACCTTC
NA,TRBJ2-7,few,TRBV28,CASSPPRGNSYEQYF,TGTGCCAGCAGCCCTCCCCGGGGGAACTCCTACGAGCAGTACTTC